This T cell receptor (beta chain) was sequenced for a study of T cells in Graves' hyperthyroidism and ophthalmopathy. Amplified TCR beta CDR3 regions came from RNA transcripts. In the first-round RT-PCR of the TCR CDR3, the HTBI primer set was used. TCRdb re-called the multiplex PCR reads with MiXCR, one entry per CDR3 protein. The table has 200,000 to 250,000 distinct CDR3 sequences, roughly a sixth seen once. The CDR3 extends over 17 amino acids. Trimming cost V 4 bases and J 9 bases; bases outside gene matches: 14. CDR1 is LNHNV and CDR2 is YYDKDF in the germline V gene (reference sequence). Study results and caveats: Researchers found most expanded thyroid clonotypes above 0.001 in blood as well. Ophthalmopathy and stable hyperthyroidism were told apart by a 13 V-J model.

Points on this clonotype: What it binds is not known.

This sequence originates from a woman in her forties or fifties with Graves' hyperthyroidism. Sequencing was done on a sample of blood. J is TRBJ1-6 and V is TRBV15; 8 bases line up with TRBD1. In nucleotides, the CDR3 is TGTGCCACCAGCACCCACCCCCGGGCAGGGGGCCGTTCACCCCTCCACTTT. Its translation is CATSTHPRAGGRSPLHF.